This T cell receptor beta chain was sequenced for a study of T-cell memory formation after mild COVID-19. TCRdb independently ran MiXCR on the 5' RACE reads; one entry per CDR3 protein. The repertoire holds 560,000 or so distinct CDR3 sequences, roughly 17% seen once, with about 8.6% in the top ten. This CDR3 comprises 13 residues. CDR1 is SGHRS, CDR2 YFSETQ, per germline. Trimming removed 4 bases from V and 4 bases from J, with 11 bases in between. Input material: PBMCs or a T cell subset sorted from them (not recorded which). The V and J genes are TRBV5-1 and TRBJ1-2, with D possibly matching TRBD1 (5 bases). The sequence was collected from an adult woman who had mild COVID-19 (a few samples of this study predate the infection). Cell type and time point are not known. Written as DNA, the CDR3 is TGCGCCAGCAGCCCACGGACAACCTATGGCTACACCTTC. It codes for CASSPRTTYGYTF.